The rows below give T cell receptor beta chains drawn from one sample of a study of shared clonotypes between healthy human individuals. Produced via immunoSEQ multiplex PCR; TCRdb's table is partial and in-frame only. The repertoire has around 1.5 million clones, approximately 98% of them found once; the top ten carry approximately 0.45%. The specimen was naive CD4+ T cells sorted from blood. The receptors here all came from a man aged 25-45 years in good health. CDR3s include the opening cysteine and the closing phenylalanine or tryptophan. The D gene is left open where the match is weak. Where a row states a size, it is once, few, many or the class of an expanded clone; other rows omit it.

. TRBJ2-7 TRBV6-6 . TGTGCCAGCAGTTTCGAGGGTTACGAGCAGTACTTC CASSFEGYEQYF
. TRBJ2-5 TRBV7-8 . TGTGCCAGCAGCTTACCCCCCGGACCGACAGGTTCGACCCAGTACTTC CASSLPPGPTGSTQYF
TRBD1 TRBJ1-2 TRBV7-2 . TGTGCCAGCAGCTTAAGACAGGGAGTGGGCTACACCTTC CASSLRQGVGYTF
. TRBJ2-7 TRBV6-6 . TGTGCCACCTGGACGGGCAAAGAGCAGTACTTC CATWTGKEQYF
. TRBJ2-1 TRBV5-8 . TGTGCCAGCAGCCAGGGCGAGGGGCGGGTGCAGTTCTTC CASSQGEGRVQFF
. TRBJ1-5 TRBV21-1 once TGTGCCAGCAGCCCACAGACAGAAAATCAGCCCCAGCATTTT CASSPQTENQPQHF
. TRBJ2-3 TRBV6-1 . TGTGCCAGCAGTGGAGCAATATTCACAGATACGCAGTATTTT CASSGAIFTDTQYF
. TRBJ2-3 TRBV25-1 . TGTGCCAGCAGGGCCAGGGCACGCACAGATACGCAGTATTTT CASRARARTDTQYF
. TRBJ2-1 TRBV15 . TGTGCCACCAGCAGAACCACTCAAGAATACAATGAGCAGTTCTTC CATSRTTQEYNEQFF
TRBD2 TRBJ2-2 TRBV18 . TGTGCCAGCTCACCACTTGGCGGGAGTGCCGGGGAGCTGTTTTTT CASSPLGGSAGELFF
. TRBJ2-5 TRBV18 few TGTGCCAGCTCACCAATGGGGGAGACCCAGTACTTC CASSPMGETQYF
. TRBJ1-1 TRBV2 once TGTGCCTCCCCCCCTCTGCGGACAAGGAACACTGAAGCTTTCTTT CASPPLRTRNTEAFF
. TRBJ2-7 TRBV2 once TGTGCCAGCAATCGGGTCTTAGGCCGCGAGCAGTACTTC CASNRVLGREQYF
TRBD1 TRBJ2-2 TRBV6-4 few TGTGCCAGCAGTGACGGACAGGGGGACACCGGGGAGCTGTTTTTT CASSDGQGDTGELFF
TRBD1 TRBJ1-5 TRBV15 . TGTGCCACCAGCAGAGGGGACAGAGATAGCAATCAGCCCCAGCATTTT CATSRGDRDSNQPQHF
. TRBJ1-5 TRBV5-1 . TGCGCCAGCAGCTTGGAGTGGGATCAGCCCCAGCATTTT CASSLEWDQPQHF
TRBD1 TRBJ2-3 TRBV19 . TGTGCCAGTAGTACCCAGGGGGCGCGGGGAGATACGCAGTATTTT CASSTQGARGDTQYF
TRBD1 TRBJ1-1 TRBV14 . TGTGCCAGCAGCCCTCGTCTCAGGGGGCCGGGTGCTTTCTTT CASSPRLRGPGAFF
TRBD2 TRBJ2-1 TRBV7-3 . TGTGCCAGCAGCTACTCGGGACTAGCGGGAAAAAAATACAATGAGCAGTTCTTC CASSYSGLAGKKYNEQFF
. TRBJ2-1 TRBV30 . TGTGCCTCAGAACTCCCCTCCTACAATGAGCAGTTCTTC CASELPSYNEQFF
. TRBJ2-7 TRBV5-4 . TGTGCCAGCAGCTTAGGACAGTCCTACGAGCAGTACTTC CASSLGQSYEQYF
TRBD1 TRBJ2-2 TRBV28 . TGTGCCAGCACCTGGAGGTTAGGCAGGGGGACCGGGGAGCTGTTTTTT CASTWRLGRGTGELFF
TRBD1 TRBJ2-7 TRBV6-1 . TGTGCCAGCAGGGTCGACAGGGCTGACGACGAGCAGTACTTC CASRVDRADDEQYF
. TRBJ2-5 TRBV11-2 . TGTGCCAGCAGCTTAGGAGGGGTGGAGACCCAGTACTTC CASSLGGVETQYF